This entry features one TCR beta chain sequence. These data originate in a study of Graves' ophthalmopathy and Graves' hyperthyroidism. TCR beta CDR3 amplification used RNA transcripts. RT-PCR with HTBI primers came first, then second-round multiplex PCR. One entry per CDR3 protein results from TCRdb running MiXCR on the multiplex PCR reads. The table shows 20,000 to 25,000 distinct CDR3 sequences, with roughly 50% occurring only once. V lost 2 bases and J lost 6, with 20 bases in between. This CDR3 comprises 16 residues. Germline V gene sequence: CDR1 SGHRS, CDR2 YFSETQ. The chain employs TRBV5-1 and TRBJ1-1; possible D gene TRBD1, 5 bases. The TCR comes from an adult woman with stable Graves' hyperthyroidism. What was sequenced was peripheral blood. CDR3 bases: TGCGCCAGCAGCTTTATGGCCTCGGGGGATCACGCTGAAGCTTTCTTT. This translates into CASSFMASGDHAEAFF.